A selection of T cell receptor beta chains follows, all from one sample in a study of T cell repertoires in cytomegalovirus infection. Via MiXCR, TCRdb re-called the reads, giving one row per CDR3 protein. The sample has about 740,000 distinct CDR3 sequences, approximately 40% seen once. The specimen sequenced was PBMCs. The source of these receptors is a human donor in good health (CMV status not recorded). Some clones in this sample may be carry-over from other donors' samples. Both conserved end residues are part of each CDR3. D genes are given only for firm matches. The size entry is marked missing in some rows and otherwise reads once, few, many or a size class.

d_call: .; v_call: TRBV4-1; clone_size: .; j_call: TRBJ1-1; cdr3_aa: CASSQDKSRGGADLEAFF; cdr3_nt: TGCGCCAGCAGCCAAGATAAAAGCCGGGGGGGCGCTGATCTCGAAGCTTTCTTT
d_call: .; v_call: TRBV7-6; clone_size: .; j_call: TRBJ2-1; cdr3_aa: CASSTRSGSSYNEQFF; cdr3_nt: TGTGCCAGCAGCACACGGTCAGGGAGCTCCTACAATGAGCAGTTCTTC
d_call: TRBD1; v_call: TRBV25-1; clone_size: .; j_call: TRBJ1-3; cdr3_aa: CATKGDREAGNTIYF; cdr3_nt: TGTGCCACCAAGGGGGACAGGGAAGCTGGAAACACCATATATTTT
d_call: TRBD1; v_call: TRBV27; clone_size: .; j_call: TRBJ1-6; cdr3_aa: CASSFTGAGYNSPLHF; cdr3_nt: TGTGCCAGCAGTTTCACAGGGGCTGGTTATAATTCACCCCTCCACTTT
d_call: .; v_call: TRBV7-9; clone_size: many; j_call: TRBJ2-1; cdr3_aa: CASSSEGDEQFF; cdr3_nt: TGTGCCAGCAGCTCCGAGGGGGATGAGCAGTTCTTC
d_call: .; v_call: TRBV19; clone_size: .; j_call: TRBJ2-7; cdr3_aa: CARSMKQGNHEQYF; cdr3_nt: TGTGCCCGTAGTATGAAACAGGGAAACCACGAGCAGTACTTC
d_call: .; v_call: TRBV7-8; clone_size: few; j_call: TRBJ2-5; cdr3_aa: CASILGGGQETQYF; cdr3_nt: TGTGCCAGCATCCTCGGAGGGGGACAAGAGACCCAGTACTTC
d_call: .; v_call: TRBV28; clone_size: .; j_call: TRBJ2-1; cdr3_aa: CASIREGLSYNEQFF; cdr3_nt: TGTGCCAGCATCCGTGAGGGGCTCTCCTACAATGAGCAGTTCTTC
d_call: .; v_call: TRBV11-2; clone_size: many; j_call: TRBJ2-5; cdr3_aa: CASSFWGAPQETQYF; cdr3_nt: TGTGCCAGCAGCTTTTGGGGGGCGCCCCAAGAGACCCAGTACTTC
d_call: .; v_call: TRBV20-1; clone_size: .; j_call: TRBJ1-3; cdr3_aa: CSARVSGNTIYF; cdr3_nt: TGCAGTGCTAGAGTCTCTGGAAACACCATATATTTT
d_call: .; v_call: TRBV11-3; clone_size: .; j_call: TRBJ2-1; cdr3_aa: CASSKGGSNNEQFF; cdr3_nt: TGTGCCAGCAGTAAAGGGGGGAGTAACAATGAGCAGTTCTTC
d_call: .; v_call: TRBV14; clone_size: few; j_call: TRBJ2-3; cdr3_aa: CASSRRDTDTQYF; cdr3_nt: TGTGCCAGCAGCCGCAGGGACACAGATACGCAGTATTTT
d_call: .; v_call: TRBV7-2; clone_size: many; j_call: TRBJ2-5; cdr3_aa: CASSLSETQYF; cdr3_nt: TGTGCCAGCAGCTTATCGGAGACCCAGTACTTC
d_call: TRBD1; v_call: TRBV12-3/TRBV12-4; clone_size: .; j_call: TRBJ2-7; cdr3_aa: CASSTPGQKYYEQYF; cdr3_nt: TGTGCCAGCAGTACGCCGGGACAGAAATACTACGAGCAGTACTTC
d_call: TRBD2; v_call: TRBV20-1; clone_size: few; j_call: TRBJ2-7; cdr3_aa: CSARNIAGIYEQYF; cdr3_nt: TGCAGTGCCCGGAACATAGCGGGGATCTACGAGCAGTACTTC
d_call: TRBD2; v_call: TRBV7-2; clone_size: .; j_call: TRBJ2-7; cdr3_aa: CASSLVVGGWTSGHAYEQYF; cdr3_nt: TGTGCCAGCAGCTTAGTAGTGGGGGGTTGGACTAGCGGCCATGCCTACGAGCAGTACTTC
d_call: .; v_call: TRBV6-1; clone_size: few; j_call: TRBJ1-6; cdr3_aa: CASSPGTLKSSYNSPLHF; cdr3_nt: TGTGCCAGCAGCCCCGGGACACTCAAGAGCTCCTATAATTCACCCCTCCACTTT
d_call: TRBD1; v_call: TRBV6-1; clone_size: .; j_call: TRBJ2-3; cdr3_aa: CASSPLRQGRGTDTQYF; cdr3_nt: TGTGCCAGCAGTCCACTACGACAGGGACGTGGCACAGATACGCAGTATTTT
d_call: .; v_call: TRBV12-3/TRBV12-4; clone_size: many; j_call: TRBJ1-5; cdr3_aa: CASSNSNQPQHF; cdr3_nt: TGTGCCAGCAGTAATAGCAATCAGCCCCAGCATTTT